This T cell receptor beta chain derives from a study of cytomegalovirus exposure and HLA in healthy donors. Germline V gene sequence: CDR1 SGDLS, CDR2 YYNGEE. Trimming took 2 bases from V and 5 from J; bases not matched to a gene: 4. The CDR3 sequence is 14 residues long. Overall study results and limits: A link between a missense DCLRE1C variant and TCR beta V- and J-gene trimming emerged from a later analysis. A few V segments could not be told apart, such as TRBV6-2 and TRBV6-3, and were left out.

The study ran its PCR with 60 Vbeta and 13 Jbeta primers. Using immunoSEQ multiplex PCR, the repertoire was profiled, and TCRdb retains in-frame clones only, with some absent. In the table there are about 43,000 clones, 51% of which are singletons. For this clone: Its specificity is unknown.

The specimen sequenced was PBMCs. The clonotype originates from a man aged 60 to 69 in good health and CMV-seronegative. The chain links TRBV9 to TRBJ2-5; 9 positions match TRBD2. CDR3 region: CASSVMAGGETQYF. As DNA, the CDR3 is TGTGCCAGCAGCGTTATGGCGGGAGGGGAGACCCAGTACTTC.